Listed here are 11 T cell receptor beta chains from one sample, sequenced in a study of cytomegalovirus exposure and HLA in healthy donors. The assay was immunoSEQ multiplex PCR, and TCRdb's table has in-frame clones only and misses some. This sample has about 40,000 clones, with 93% found just once. The sample comprised PBMCs. The source of these receptors is a woman between 18 and 29 years old in good health and CMV-seronegative.

In its sample, this clone was seen once. The chain employs TRBV6-1 and TRBJ2-1, with 7 bases fitting TRBD2. Germline V gives CDR1 MNHNS, CDR2 SASEGT. V was pared by 2 bases and J by 4 bases, with 5 bases of the junction left unmatched. CDR3 length equals 15 residues. CDR3 region: CASSELGGNYNEQFF. The CDR3 DNA is TGTGCCAGCAGTGAACTCGGGGGGAATTACAATGAGCAGTTCTTC.

This clone was seen a single time. This sequence joins TRBV4-1 and TRBJ1-1, with 9 bases that match TRBD1. Germline CDR1 is MGHRA and CDR2 is YSYEKL. This CDR3 has 15 amino acids. Trimming took 1 base from V and 5 from J; bases not matched to a gene: 5. In DNA, the CDR3 is TGCGCCAGCAGCCAAGTGGGACAGGGCCGGACTGAAGCTTTCTTT. Residues: CASSQVGQGRTEAFF.

The chain couples TRBV7-3 to TRBJ2-2, with 12 bases matching TRBD2. The CDR3 contains 17 residues. Trimming at V came to 0 bases and at J to 6 bases, leaving 5 bases not matched to a gene. The V gene's germline CDR1 is SGHTA and CDR2 FQGTGA. CDR3 coding DNA: TGTGCCAGCAGCTTAACGGCGACTAGCGGGAGCCCCGGGGAGCTGTTTTTT. It is translated as CASSLTATSGSPGELFF.

The chain carries TRBV28 and TRBJ2-5; 7 positions agree with TRBD2. The V segment lost 7 bases and the J segment 4 bases; nucleotides outside the gene matches: 12. The CDR3 runs to 15 residues. From germline, CDR1 is MDHEN and CDR2 SYDVKM. In DNA, the CDR3 is TGTGCCAGCACCCTCGGGGGGAGTGAAGTAGAGACCCAGTACTTC. Protein product: CASTLGGSEVETQYF.

The chain employs TRBV11-2 and TRBJ1-2; 9 bases are shared with TRBD1. The ends lost 5 bases at V and 8 bases at J; junction bases unmatched: 6. The V gene's germline CDR1 is SGHAT and CDR2 FQNNGV. The length of the CDR3 is 13 residues. DNA of the CDR3: TGTGCCAGCAGCCGGGACAGGGAACCCGGCTACACCTTC. Translation gives CASSRDREPGYTF.

This clone was picked up a small number of times. The rearrangement joins TRBV28 to TRBJ2-7; the D gene is possibly TRBD1 (6 bases). Germline V lookup: CDR1 MDHEN, CDR2 SYDVKM. The CDR3 runs to 12 residues. V was shortened by 6 bases and J by 4 bases, with 10 bases between the two germline ends. In DNA, the CDR3 is TGTGCCAGCAGGGACAGCAGGTACGAGCAGTACTTC. It encodes CASRDSRYEQYF.

The rearrangement uses TRBV21-1 and TRBJ2-7; TRBD1, the table's D call, lacks a check against the DNA. TRBV21-1 is a known pseudogene. CDR3 length: 16 residues. The CDR3 DNA follows: TGTGCCAGCAGCAATAATAAGAGCAGGGGATCCTACGAGCAGTACTTC. Translated: CASSNNKSRGSYEQYF.

The chain has TRBV9 and TRBJ2-3, with D perhaps matching TRBD1 (6 bases). The CDR3 totals 16 residues. The V gene's germline CDR1 is SGDLS and CDR2 YYNGEE. The V end was cut by 0 bases, the J end by 0 bases, with 11 bases between. Here the CDR3 reads CASSVAGARSTDTQYF. The DNA for the CDR3 is TGTGCCAGCAGCGTAGCAGGGGCAAGGAGCACAGATACGCAGTATTTT.

The chain is built from TRBV5-1 and TRBJ1-5; D gene uncertain. CDR1 SGHRS and CDR2 YFSETQ come from the germline V gene. The CDR3 runs to 13 residues. The V end lost 5 bases, the J end lost 0 bases, and 6 bases lay between the germline ends. In DNA form, the CDR3 reads TGCGCCAGCAGGCGGAATAGCAATCAGCCCCAGCATTTT. It specifies CASRRNSNQPQHF.

A note on this clone: An end of the junction differs from the germline gene, which may be a read error. The genes are TRBV28 and TRBJ2-7, with 7 nucleotides matching TRBD2. The length of the CDR3 is 12 residues. Germline lookup yields CDR1 MDHEN and CDR2 SYDVKM. CDR3 loop: CAGSGGVYEQYF. The CDR3 region has the DNA TGTGCCGGCAGTGGGGGGGTGTACGAGCAGTACTTC.

The chain couples TRBV19 to TRBJ2-2; 7 bases align to TRBD2. CDR3 size: 14 residues. Unmatched junction bases numbered 4, after V lost 7 bases and J lost 2 bases. Looked up from germline, CDR1 is LNHDA and CDR2 is SQIVND (reference sequence). The CDR3 is CASTPAGNTGELFF. CDR3 coding DNA: TGTGCCAGTACCCCAGCGGGAAACACCGGGGAGCTGTTTTTT.